These T cell receptor beta chains were read from a single sample in a study of blood T cell repertoires in COVID-19. Using immunoSEQ multiplex PCR, the repertoire was profiled, and TCRdb retains in-frame clones only, with some absent. The sample holds about 240,000 clones, roughly 89% seen once. Sequenced: PBMCs or T cells enriched from blood (not recorded which). These receptors all stem from a man in his forties or fifties who had recovered from COVID-19. The CDR3 runs from the conserved cysteine through the conserved F or W. A D gene is named only where the DNA matches it firmly. Only part of the rows carry a size: once, few, many, or a class if the clone is expanded.

>TRBV5-5|TRBJ2-5|16|.|.
TGTGCCAGCAGCTTGGTCCGGGGAAGGGATGGAGAGACCCAGTACTTC
CASSLVRGRDGETQYF
>TRBV19|TRBJ2-7|13|.|TRBD1
TGTGCCAGTAGTAGGACAGGGACCTACGAGCAGTACTTC
CASSRTGTYEQYF
>TRBV2|TRBJ2-5|16|few|TRBD1
TGTGCCAGCAGTGAACGGGACAGTTGGGTTCGGGAGACCCAGTACTTC
CASSERDSWVRETQYF
>TRBV7-3|TRBJ1-6|13|few|.
TGTGCCAGCAGCCCCGGGAGTAATTCACCCCTCCACTTT
CASSPGSNSPLHF
>TRBV19|TRBJ1-3|15|.|TRBD1
TGTGCCAGCTACCCGAACAGGGGAAGTGGAAACACCATATATTTT
CASYPNRGSGNTIYF
>TRBV24-1|TRBJ2-3|16|.|TRBD2
TGTGCCACCATCGGGTCTGGGCGGGAGGGCCTATATACGCAGTATTTT
CATIGSGREGLYTQYF
>TRBV7-3|TRBJ2-1|17|.|.
TGTGCCAGCAGATACCTCGGACTGACCCCTAAGGACAATGAGCAGTTCTTC
CASRYLGLTPKDNEQFF
>TRBV4-2|TRBJ2-2|14|.|.
TGTGCCAGCAGCCAAGGTACGAACACCGGGGAGCTGTTTTTT
CASSQGTNTGELFF
>TRBV9|TRBJ2-7|14|.|.
TGTGCCAGCAGCGTAGGACCCTTGGCCAGCCAGGAGTACTTC
CASSVGPLASQEYF
>TRBV15|TRBJ1-1|15|once|TRBD1
TGTGCCACCAGTAGTACAGGGGCTCCGAACACTGAAGCTTTCTTT
CATSSTGAPNTEAFF
>TRBV7-6|TRBJ2-1|16|.|.
TGTGCCAGCAGCTTTTCTCTAGCTGAACTTAACGGTGAGCAGTTCTTC
CASSFSLAELNGEQFF
>TRBV7-6|TRBJ2-2|19|.|.
TGTGCCAGCAGCTCCCTTATATTGGGGCTGCGGATCTACACCGGGGAGCTGTTTTTT
CASSSLILGLRIYTGELFF
>TRBV18|TRBJ2-5|13|.|.
TGTGCCAGCTCAGGCGGGGTCCAAGAGACCCAGTACTTC
CASSGGVQETQYF
>TRBV28|TRBJ2-7|11|.|.
TGTGCCAGCGTCGGGGGCTACGAGCAGTACTTC
CASVGGYEQYF
>TRBV28|TRBJ1-2|15|once|.
TGTGCCAGCAGTTTTTGGTCTGTTGAGAACTATGGCTACACCTTC
CASSFWSVENYGYTF
>TRBV5-1|TRBJ2-7|14|.|.
TGCGCCAGCAGCTTGGACGGGGAGGTCTACGAGCAGTACTTC
CASSLDGEVYEQYF
>TRBV7-3|TRBJ2-7|15|.|.
TGTGCCAGCAGCTTATTTCCGGCAGGGCCCTACGAGCAGTACTTC
CASSLFPAGPYEQYF
>TRBV5-6|TRBJ2-5|16|.|.
TGTGCCAGCAGTTCGACTGTCTATCTTGTGGAAGAGACCCAGTACTTC
CASSSTVYLVEETQYF
>TRBV4-2|TRBJ2-5|15|.|.
TGTGCCAGCAGCCGAGGCGGCGGGGGCGAAGAGACCCAGTACTTC
CASSRGGGGEETQYF
>TRBV6-5|TRBJ1-1|14|.|TRBD1
TGTGCCAGCAGCCCCGGACAGGGTCGCGCTGAAGCTTTCTTT
CASSPGQGRAEAFF
>TRBV19|TRBJ1-1|16|.|TRBD1
TGTGCCAGTAGTATAGGTCCGGGACAGCAGAACACTGAAGCTTTCTTT
CASSIGPGQQNTEAFF
>TRBV7-2|TRBJ2-7|14|many|TRBD1
TGTGCCAGCAGCTTCGCGACAGGGCAATACGAGCAGTACTTC
CASSFATGQYEQYF
>TRBV6-5|TRBJ1-2|12|.|TRBD1
TGTGCCAGCAGTCAGAGACAGGGCGGCTACACCTTC
CASSQRQGGYTF
>TRBV7-6|TRBJ2-3|18|.|TRBD2
TGTGCCAGCAGCTTAGGGCTAGCGGGATTGGGTTATGCAGATACGCAGTATTTT
CASSLGLAGLGYADTQYF
>TRBV18|TRBJ1-1|15|few|.
TGTGCCAGCTCACCCAGCGGGGCCGTGAACACTGAAGCTTTCTTT
CASSPSGAVNTEAFF
>TRBV2|TRBJ1-2|12|.|.
TGTGCCAGCAGTGAAGGACGACAGTGGAACACCTTC
CASSEGRQWNTF
>TRBV7-2|TRBJ1-2|15|few|.
TGTGCCAGCAGCTTAGGGCAGGGGCCGTTCTATGGCTACACCTTC
CASSLGQGPFYGYTF
>TRBV27|TRBJ1-2|17|.|TRBD1
TGTGCCAGCAGTCCCCTGGGACAGGGGGCATATAACTATGGCTACACCTTC
CASSPLGQGAYNYGYTF
>TRBV7-8|TRBJ1-4|17|.|.
TGTGCCAGCAGCTTAAAGGGGGTTGGAAGGGTAGGCGAAAAACTGTTTTTT
CASSLKGVGRVGEKLFF
>TRBV9|TRBJ2-3|16|.|.
TGTGCCAGCAGCCAAGACAGGTTAGGGGGCACAGATACGCAGTATTTT
CASSQDRLGGTDTQYF
>TRBV7-3|TRBJ2-3|15|.|TRBD2
TGTGCCAGCAGCCCGACTAGCGGGGGGCCGGATACGCAGTATTTT
CASSPTSGGPDTQYF
>TRBV5-1|TRBJ2-7|12|.|TRBD1
TGCGCGAGTGGGTATACAGGGGACGAGCAGTACTTC
CASGYTGDEQYF
>TRBV7-2|TRBJ2-6|16|.|TRBD1
TGTGCCAGCAGCCCCCAGACAGGGCCCGGGGCCAACGTCCTGACTTTC
CASSPQTGPGANVLTF
>TRBV2|TRBJ1-2|16|.|TRBD1
TGTGCCAGCAGTGAGAGCCGGGACAGGGGAAACTATGGCTACACCTTC
CASSESRDRGNYGYTF
>TRBV6-5|TRBJ1-4|11|.|.
TGTGCCAGCAAGCTGGAGGAAAAACTGTTTTTT
CASKLEEKLFF
>TRBV7-2|TRBJ2-5|13|.|.
TGTGCCAGCAGCGGTGCAGGTCGGGAGACCCAGTACTTC
CASSGAGRETQYF